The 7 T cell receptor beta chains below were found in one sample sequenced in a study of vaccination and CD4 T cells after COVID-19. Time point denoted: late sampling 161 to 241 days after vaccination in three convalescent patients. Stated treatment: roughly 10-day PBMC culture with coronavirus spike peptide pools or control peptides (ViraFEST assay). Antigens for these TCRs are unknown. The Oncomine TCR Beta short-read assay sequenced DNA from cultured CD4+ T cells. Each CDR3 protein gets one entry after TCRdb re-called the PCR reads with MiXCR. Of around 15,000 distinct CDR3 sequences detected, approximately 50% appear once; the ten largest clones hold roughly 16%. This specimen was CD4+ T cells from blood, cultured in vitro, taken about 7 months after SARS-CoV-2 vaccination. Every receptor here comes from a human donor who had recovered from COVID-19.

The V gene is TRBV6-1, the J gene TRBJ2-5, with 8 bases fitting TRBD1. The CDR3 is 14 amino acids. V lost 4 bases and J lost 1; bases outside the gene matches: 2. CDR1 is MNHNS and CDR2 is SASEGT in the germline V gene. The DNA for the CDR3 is TGTGCCAGCAGTGCACAGGGGGTCCAAGAGACCCAGTACTTC. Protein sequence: CASSAQGVQETQYF.

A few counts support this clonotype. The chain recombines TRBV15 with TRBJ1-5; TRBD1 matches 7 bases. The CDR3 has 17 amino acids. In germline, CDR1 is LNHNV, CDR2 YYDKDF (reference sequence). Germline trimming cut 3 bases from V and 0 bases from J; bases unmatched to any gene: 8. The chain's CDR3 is CATSSGRDSDSNQPQHF. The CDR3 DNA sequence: TGTGCCACCAGCAGTGGTAGGGACAGCGATAGCAATCAGCCCCAGCATTTT. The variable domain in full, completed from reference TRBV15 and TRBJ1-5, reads DAMVIQNPRYQVTQFGKPVTLSCSQTLNHNVMYWYQQKSSQAPKLLFHYYDKDFNNEADTPDNFQSRRPNTSFCFLDIRSPGLGDTAMYLCATSSGRDSDSNQPQHFGDGTRLSIL.

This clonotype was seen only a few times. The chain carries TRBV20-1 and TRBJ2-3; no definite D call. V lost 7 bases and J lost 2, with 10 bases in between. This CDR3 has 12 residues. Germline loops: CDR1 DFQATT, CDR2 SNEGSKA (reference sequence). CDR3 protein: CSVVASTDTQYF. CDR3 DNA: TGCAGTGTCGTGGCCTCCACAGATACGCAGTATTTT.

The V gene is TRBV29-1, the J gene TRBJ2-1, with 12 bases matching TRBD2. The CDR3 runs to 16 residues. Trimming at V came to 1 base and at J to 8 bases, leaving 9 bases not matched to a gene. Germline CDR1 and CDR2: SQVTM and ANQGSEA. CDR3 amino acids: CSVEVRLAGAVDEQFF. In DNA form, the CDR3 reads TGCAGCGTTGAAGTCCGACTAGCGGGAGCCGTCGATGAGCAGTTCTTC.

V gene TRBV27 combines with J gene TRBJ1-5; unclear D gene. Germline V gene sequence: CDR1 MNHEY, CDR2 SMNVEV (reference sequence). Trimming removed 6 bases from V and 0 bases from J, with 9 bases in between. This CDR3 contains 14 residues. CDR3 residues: CASRPFHSNQPQHF. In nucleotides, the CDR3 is TGTGCCAGCAGGCCGTTCCATAGCAATCAGCCCCAGCATTTT.

CDR3 nucleotides: TGCAGTGCTAGAGGGCCCGGGTTGGAGACCCAGTACTTC. Amino acid sequence: CSARGPGLETQYF. This sequence joins TRBV20-1 and TRBJ2-5; D not resolved. Germline lookup yields CDR1 DFQATT and CDR2 SNEGSKA (reference sequence). V lost 1 base and J lost 5, with 11 bases in between. The length of the CDR3 is 13 residues.

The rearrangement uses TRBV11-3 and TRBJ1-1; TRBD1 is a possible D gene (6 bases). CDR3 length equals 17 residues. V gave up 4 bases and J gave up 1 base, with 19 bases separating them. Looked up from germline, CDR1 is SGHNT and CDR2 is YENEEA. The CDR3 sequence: CASSSSGAAWSNTEAFF. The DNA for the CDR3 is TGTGCCAGCAGCTCCTCGGGGGCCGCTTGGTCGAACACTGAAGCTTTCTTT. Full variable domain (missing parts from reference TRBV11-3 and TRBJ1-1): EAGVVQSPRYKIIEKKQPVAFWCNPISGHNTLYWYLQNLGQGPELLIRYENEEAVDDSQLPKDRFSAERLKGVDSTLKIQPAELGDSAVYLCASSSSGAAWSNTEAFFGQGTRLTVV.